Listed below are T cell receptor beta chains from one sample, sequenced in a study of prognosis after radiotherapy for stage I lung cancer. Each CDR3 protein gets one entry after TCRdb re-called the multiplex PCR reads with MiXCR. Counted here are 11,000 to 15,000 distinct CDR3 sequences, around 35% occurring once; the ten biggest clones make up 40% to 45%. Material: PBMCs, obtained before or after stereotactic body radiation therapy (not recorded which). These receptors all stem from a donor aged 50 or older with non-small cell lung cancer. Each CDR3 is given with its conserved first and last residue. A D gene is named only where the DNA matches it firmly. Clone sizes are given selectively: once, few, many, or a class where the clone is expanded.

j_call,clone_size,d_call,v_call,cdr3_nt,cdr3_aa
TRBJ2-1,medium-sized,TRBD2,TRBV27,TGTGCCAGCAGTAGCGGGAGCTCCTACAATGAGCAGTTCTTC,CASSSGSSYNEQFF
TRBJ2-3,NA,TRBD2,TRBV6-2/TRBV6-3,TGTGCCAGCTGTCTAGCCGCGGGAGGAGGGGCAGATACGCAGTATTTT,CASCLAAGGGADTQYF
TRBJ2-7,many,NA,TRBV18,TGTGCCAGCTCACCACCATCTTTTCGAAACGAGCAGTACTTC,CASSPPSFRNEQYF
TRBJ2-3,once,NA,TRBV20-1,TGCAGTGCTAGAGTCACACGGAATACGCAGTATTTT,CSARVTRNTQYF
TRBJ2-5,many,NA,TRBV5-1,TGCGCCAGCAAGGGTGGGGTCCAAGAGACCCAGTACTTC,CASKGGVQETQYF
TRBJ1-1,many,NA,TRBV30,TGTGCCTGGAGTACGCACACTGAAGCTTTCTTT,CAWSTHTEAFF
TRBJ1-5,NA,NA,TRBV6-2/TRBV6-3,TGTGCCAGCATGGAGGTCCGCGCAATCAGCCAGCATTTT,CASMEVRAISQHF
TRBJ1-5,medium-sized,TRBD1,TRBV28,TGTGCCAGCAGTTCCTTGACAGGGGTTGGCAATCAGCCCCAGCATTTT,CASSSLTGVGNQPQHF
TRBJ2-1,many,TRBD2,TRBV10-3,TGTGCCATCAGTGACCCGAAGCGGGGGGCAGACAATGAGCAGTTCTTC,CAISDPKRGADNEQFF
TRBJ2-5,many,TRBD1,TRBV28,TGTGCCAGCAGACGGACAGGGCTGATCCAAGAGACCCAGTACTTC,CASRRTGLIQETQYF
TRBJ2-6,many,NA,TRBV28,TGTGCCAGCAGGGTACAGGGCCCTGGGGCCAACGTCCTGACTTTC,CASRVQGPGANVLTF
TRBJ2-7,many,NA,TRBV2,TGTGCCAGCAGTGTTTCTTTGGGCTACGAGCAGTACTTC,CASSVSLGYEQYF
TRBJ2-2,NA,NA,TRBV11-3,TGTGCCGGCAGCTTACAGGGATCTGTCGGGGAACTGTTTTTT,CAGSLQGSVGELFF
TRBJ2-7,many,TRBD2,TRBV27,TGTGCCAGCAGTTTGTGGGAAGGGCGGGAGTGTCCCTCGAGCGAGCAGTACTTC,CASSLWEGRECPSSEQYF
TRBJ2-1,many,NA,TRBV11-3,TGTGCCAGCAGCTTCTTGAGTGGGAGCGATGAGCAGTTCTTC,CASSFLSGSDEQFF
TRBJ2-4,many,NA,TRBV11-2,TGTGCCAGCAGCCGCGTATGGGCGGGATTCAAAAACATTCAGTACTTC,CASSRVWAGFKNIQYF
TRBJ2-3,many,TRBD2,TRBV18,TGTGCCAGCTCACTTCGTCGGGGGGTTGGCACAGATACGCAGTATTTT,CASSLRRGVGTDTQYF